These 18 T cell receptor beta chains originate from one sample sequenced in a study of blood T cell repertoires in COVID-19. The table came from immunoSEQ multiplex PCR; TCRdb's copy has only in-frame clones and leaves some out. The sample shows about 300,000 clones, approximately 90% of them seen only once. Sequenced: PBMCs or T cells enriched from blood (not recorded which). The receptors derive from a woman aged 25 to 39 who had recovered from COVID-19.

The chain uses TRBV28 and TRBJ2-3; the match to TRBD2 covers 11 bases. The trim removed 4 bases at V and 3 bases at J, leaving 3 bases unmatched. CDR3 size: 15 residues. Germline CDR1 MDHEN, CDR2 SYDVKM. DNA of the CDR3: TGTGCCAGCAGTTCCAGGACTAGCGGGACAGATACGCAGTATTTT. This sequence encodes CASSSRTSGTDTQYF. Full variable domain (remainder filled in from reference TRBV28 and TRBJ2-3): DVKVTQSSRYLVKRTGEKVFLECVQDMDHENMFWYRQDPGLGLRLIYFSYDVKMKEKGDIPEGYSVSREKKERFSLILESASTNQTSMYLCASSSRTSGTDTQYFGPGTRLTVL.

The rearrangement joins TRBV11-2 to TRBJ2-7, with D perhaps TRBD2 (7 bases). Trimming removed 2 bases from V and 3 bases from J, with 14 bases in between. This CDR3 is 15 amino acids long. Per germline, CDR1 SGHAT and CDR2 FQNNGV. This chain's CDR3 is CASSLQDRTSYEQYF. CDR3 in DNA: TGTGCCAGCAGCTTACAAGACAGGACTAGCTACGAGCAGTACTTC.

The chain combines TRBV24-1 with TRBJ2-7, with a weak D call TRBD1 (5 bases). V was pared by 4 bases and J by 3 bases, with 18 bases between. The CDR3 is 16 amino acids. Germline CDR1 reads KGHDR; CDR2 reads SFDVKD. The DNA of the CDR3 is TGTGCCACCAGTGACCCCTTTAGACGGACACTCTACGAGCAGTACTTC. It is translated as CATSDPFRRTLYEQYF.

CDR3 protein: CASSLRTGSYNEQFF. DNA of the CDR3: TGCGCCAGCAGCTTACGAACGGGGTCCTACAATGAGCAGTTCTTC. This sequence joins TRBV5-1 and TRBJ2-1; weak D call: TRBD2 (5 bases). Deletions cut 2 bases from V and 1 base from J, with 10 bases between. There are 15 residues in the CDR3. Germline V gene data show CDR1 as SGHRS and CDR2 as YFSETQ.

This sequence joins TRBV28 and TRBJ1-5, with 7 bases lining up with TRBD1. The CDR3 totals 13 residues. Trimming took 7 bases from V and 2 from J; bases not matched to a gene: 2. Germline CDR1 MDHEN, CDR2 SYDVKM. CDR3 loop: CASIGTGNQPQHF. The CDR3 region has the DNA TGTGCCAGCATCGGGACAGGCAATCAGCCCCAGCATTTT.

As DNA, the CDR3 is TGTGCCAGCTCACAGGACAGGGTCCACACCGGGGAGCTGTTTTTT. It is translated as CASSQDRVHTGELFF. This chain links TRBV18 with TRBJ2-2; 8 nucleotides match TRBD1. Germline values: CDR1 KGHSH, CDR2 LQKENI. This CDR3 is built from 15 residues. Trimming cost V 4 bases and J 3 bases; bases outside gene matches: 4.

The chain carries TRBV7-9 and TRBJ1-6, with TRBD1 as a possible D gene (6 bases). V was pared by 3 bases and J by 9 bases, with 12 bases between. The CDR3 runs to 14 residues. The germline CDR1 and CDR2 sequences are SEHNR and FQNEAQ (reference sequence). The chain's CDR3 is CASSFRGGGSPLHF. The CDR3 bases are TGTGCCAGCAGCTTCAGGGGTGGTGGTTCACCCCTCCACTTT.

V and J are TRBV19 and TRBJ1-5; 10 bases match TRBD1. Unmatched junction bases numbered 1, after V lost 6 bases and J lost 2 bases. CDR1 is LNHDA, CDR2 SQIVND, per germline (reference sequence). This CDR3 contains 14 residues. The CDR3 region has the DNA TGTGCCAGTAGGACAGGGGGCGGCAATCAGCCCCAGCATTTT. Amino acid sequence: CASRTGGGNQPQHF.

This clone was seen only a few times. The chain combines TRBV7-3 with TRBJ1-1; tentative D call: TRBD1 (6 bases). This CDR3 comprises 13 residues. Germline assignment: CDR1 SGHTA and CDR2 FQGTGA. Trimming stripped 4 bases from V and 8 bases from J, with 14 bases between. The DNA of the CDR3 is TGTGCCAGCAGCTACGGGACACTCGAAGAAGCTTTCTTT. Protein product: CASSYGTLEEAFF. The full variable domain, its missing parts supplied by reference TRBV7-3 and TRBJ1-1, is GAGVSQTPSNKVTEKGKYVELRCDPISGHTALYWYRQSLGQGPEFLIYFQGTGAADDSGLPNDRFFAVRPEGSVSTLKIQRTERGDSAVYLCASSYGTLEEAFFGQGTRLTVV.

In its sample, this clone was seen a few times. The gene calls are TRBV11-1 and TRBJ2-1; 10 bases fit TRBD1. With V trimmed by 4 bases and J by 4 bases, 4 bases remained unmatched. CDR3 length equals 15 residues. Looked up from germline, CDR1 is SGHAT and CDR2 is FQDESV (reference sequence). CDR3 sequence (DNA): TGTGCCAGCAGCTCGACAGGGGGCCTTTACAATGAGCAGTTCTTC. As protein: CASSSTGGLYNEQFF. Drawing the rest from reference TRBV11-1 and TRBJ2-1, the complete variable domain is EAEVAQSPRYKITEKSQAVAFWCDPISGHATLYWYRQILGQGPELLVQFQDESVVDDSQLPKDRFSAERLKGVDSTLKIQPAELGDSAMYLCASSSTGGLYNEQFFGPGTRLTVL.

The chain couples TRBV3-1 (or the pseudogene TRBV3-2) to TRBJ2-1; D might be TRBD2 (6 bases). V gave up 6 bases and J gave up 1 base, with 10 bases separating them. Germline loops: CDR1 LGHDT, CDR2 YNNKEL (reference sequence). CDR3 length: 14 residues. Written as DNA, the CDR3 is TGTGCCAGCAGGCAGGAGGGGTCCTACAATGAGCAGTTCTTC. Its protein product is CASRQEGSYNEQFF.

The genes are TRBV5-6 and TRBJ2-7; D is perhaps TRBD1 (5 bases). The germline gives CDR1 SGHDT, CDR2 YYEEEE. The CDR3 sequence is 12 residues long. V shed 2 bases and J shed 3 bases, with 6 bases lying between them. CDR3 sequence reads: CASSFRVYEQYF. CDR3 coding DNA: TGTGCCAGCAGCTTCAGGGTCTACGAGCAGTACTTC.

The J gene is TRBJ1-3, the V gene TRBV4-3; D gene ambiguous. Germline assignment: CDR1 LGHNA and CDR2 YSLEER. There are 16 residues in the CDR3. Deletions cut 0 bases from V and 1 base from J, with 10 bases between. CDR3 DNA: TGCGCCAGCAGCCAAGAGTTTCAAGCTTCTGGAAACACCATATATTTT. Residues: CASSQEFQASGNTIYF.

This chain uses TRBV28 with TRBJ1-2, with a tentative D call TRBD1 (5 bases). This CDR3 spans 13 amino acids. The V end lost 6 bases, the J end lost 3 bases, and 11 bases lay between the germline ends. The V gene's germline CDR1 is MDHEN and CDR2 SYDVKM. This CDR3 reads CASSQDTDYGYTF. CDR3 coding DNA: TGTGCCAGCAGCCAGGACACCGACTATGGCTACACCTTC.

In this sample, this clone turned up once. The chain employs TRBV7-2 and TRBJ1-2; TRBD1 is a possible D gene (5 bases). The V end was cut by 5 bases, the J end by 7 bases, with 17 bases between. Germline values: CDR1 SGHTA, CDR2 FQGNSA. This CDR3 is 14 amino acids long. The CDR3 reads CASSLRDSGTGYTF. CDR3 bases: TGTGCCAGCAGCCTCCGGGACTCCGGGACTGGCTACACCTTC.

The chain carries TRBV5-1 and TRBJ2-7, with a weak D call TRBD2 (5 bases). The CDR3 spans 14 residues. Germline CDR1 SGHRS, CDR2 YFSETQ. V was shortened by 2 bases and J by 6 bases, with 15 bases between the two germline ends. DNA of the CDR3: TGCGCCAGCAGCTTTCAGGACTCCCAAAGCGAGCAGTACTTC. Translated, it gives CASSFQDSQSEQYF. Full variable domain (rest looked up from reference TRBV5-1 and TRBJ2-7): KAGVTQTPRYLIKTRGQQVTLSCSPISGHRSVSWYQQTPGQGLQFLFEYFSETQRNKGNFPGRFSGRQFSNSRSEMNVSTLELGDSALYLCASSFQDSQSEQYFGPGTRLTVT.

The J gene is TRBJ2-1, the V gene TRBV5-1, with TRBD2 matching over 8 bases. V lost 7 bases and J lost 5; bases outside the gene matches: 11. The CDR3 runs to 15 residues. Germline V CDR1 and CDR2: SGHRS, YFSETQ. Written as DNA, the CDR3 is TGCGCCAGCCGCCTACGTCCGACTAGCGACAATGAGCAGTTCTTC. Translated: CASRLRPTSDNEQFF.

The DNA of the CDR3 is TGTGCCAGCAGCCCACACCCAGGGGACTCCTACGAGCAGTACTTC. This sequence encodes CASSPHPGDSYEQYF. J is TRBJ2-7 and V is TRBV9, with D tentatively TRBD1 (6 bases). Between the trimmed V and J ends, which lost 4 bases and 0 bases, there was a span of 14 bases. The CDR3 loop spans 15 amino acids. Germline-derived CDR1 and CDR2 are SGDLS and YYNGEE.